The following is a TCR beta chain sequence with its context. A second about 7 to 11 cycle PCR used barcoded and J-beta primers. TCRdb used MiXCR to reprocess the 5' RACE reads, holding one entry per CDR3 protein. Found here are some 700,000 distinct CDR3 sequences, 40% to 45% of them singletons; the top ten hold roughly 19%. The data derive from a study of blood T cells in healthy people across ages. There are 12 residues in the CDR3. V was shortened by 6 bases and J by 11 bases, with 19 bases between the two germline ends. Germline lookup yields CDR1 DFQATT and CDR2 SNEGSKA (reference sequence). The TCR comes from a woman aged 55-69 years in good health. Sequencing input: blood. The rearrangement joins TRBV20-1 to TRBJ2-5; D possibly uses TRBD1 or TRBD2 (5 bases each). The CDR3 DNA sequence: TGCAGTGCCCCCGGGACGGGTCTGGAGCAGTACTTC. Protein product: CSAPGTGLEQYF.